These T cell receptor beta chains were read from a single sample in a study of T cells after yellow fever vaccination. TCRdb analysed the 5' RACE reads with MiXCR anew, one entry per CDR3 protein. The table includes 350,000 to 550,000 distinct CDR3 sequences, roughly 20% detected once. The sequences come from PBMCs, collected before the yellow fever booster vaccination. The source of these receptors is a man between 18 and 29 years old who received the YFV17D yellow fever vaccine. The CDR3 runs from the conserved cysteine through the conserved F or W. A D gene is named only where the DNA matches it firmly. Only some rows state a clone size, as once, few, many or a class for expanded clones.

few,NA,TRBV7-7,TRBJ2-5,CASSPGSGSRETQYF,TGTGCCAGCAGCCCCGGTTCGGGTAGCAGAGAGACCCAGTACTTC
NA,NA,TRBV11-2,TRBJ2-7,CASSLGRPRNEQYF,TGTGCCAGCAGTCTGGGACGCCCAAGGAACGAGCAGTACTTC
few,NA,TRBV10-3,TRBJ1-2,CAISGSEFYGYTF,TGTGCCATCAGTGGATCCGAGTTCTATGGCTACACCTTC
NA,TRBD1,TRBV3-1,TRBJ2-2,CASSRGTGFTGELFF,TGTGCCAGCAGCCGAGGGACAGGGTTTACCGGGGAGCTGTTTTTT
NA,NA,TRBV7-3,TRBJ2-2,CASSPVGTGELFF,TGTGCCAGCAGCCCAGTGGGCACCGGGGAGCTGTTTTTT
NA,NA,TRBV4-3,TRBJ2-3,CASSPRPGARDTQYF,TGCGCCAGCAGCCCCCGACCGGGGGCCAGGGATACGCAGTATTTT
NA,NA,TRBV7-9,TRBJ2-3,CASSGQVLLSTDTQYF,TGTGCCAGCAGCGGCCAAGTTCTTCTTAGCACAGATACGCAGTATTTT
few,TRBD1,TRBV27,TRBJ2-1,CASSALGTVLNEQFF,TGTGCCAGCAGTGCCCTCGGGACAGTTCTTAATGAGCAGTTCTTC
NA,NA,TRBV4-1,TRBJ2-3,CASSQDPGAPTDTQYF,TGCGCCAGCAGCCAAGATCCAGGGGCCCCCACAGATACGCAGTATTTT
NA,TRBD2,TRBV7-6,TRBJ2-3,CASSLAITGGPPADTQYF,TGTGCCAGCAGCCTAGCAATAACGGGGGGGCCCCCCGCAGATACGCAGTATTTT
many,NA,TRBV7-2,TRBJ2-5,CASSPGAFSGWYQETQYF,TGTGCCAGCAGCCCGGGGGCCTTTTCCGGTTGGTACCAAGAGACCCAGTACTTC
few,TRBD1,TRBV20-1,TRBJ2-1,CSANPGQGRANEQFF,TGCAGTGCTAACCCGGGACAGGGGAGGGCCAATGAGCAGTTCTTC
NA,TRBD2,TRBV20-1,TRBJ2-1,CSASRPAGDNEQFF,TGCAGTGCTAGTCGTCCAGCGGGGGACAATGAGCAGTTCTTC
few,NA,TRBV13,TRBJ1-6,CASSLEGHRYNSPLHF,TGTGCCAGCAGCTTAGAGGGACATAGATATAATTCACCCCTCCACTTT
few,NA,TRBV11-2,TRBJ1-5,CASSPGRQGISQPQHF,TGTGCCAGCAGCCCGGGCCGGCAGGGGATATCTCAGCCCCAGCATTTT
NA,TRBD2,TRBV30,TRBJ2-5,CAWTKRGGQETQYF,TGTGCCTGGACGAAACGGGGGGGGCAAGAGACCCAGTACTTC
many,NA,TRBV20-1,TRBJ2-5,CSARDAGVQETQYF,TGCAGTGCTAGAGATGCAGGGGTCCAAGAGACCCAGTACTTC
few,NA,TRBV25-1,TRBJ1-6,CASSEQDNSPLHF,TGTGCCAGCAGTGAGCAGGATAATTCACCCCTCCACTTT
NA,NA,TRBV7-9,TRBJ2-2,CASSPALADFTGELFF,TGTGCCAGCAGCCCCGCCCTGGCGGATTTCACCGGGGAGCTGTTTTTT
many,NA,TRBV20-1,TRBJ2-2,CSARRTVNTGELFF,TGCAGTGCTAGAAGGACAGTGAACACCGGGGAGCTGTTTTTT
few,NA,TRBV12-3/TRBV12-4,TRBJ2-2,CASRTRGDTGELFF,TGTGCCAGCAGAACTAGGGGAGACACCGGGGAGCTGTTTTTT
NA,NA,TRBV11-1,TRBJ2-2,CASTPRAGRYTGELFF,TGTGCCAGCACCCCCCGCGCAGGGCGGTACACCGGGGAGCTGTTTTTT
few,NA,TRBV4-2,TRBJ2-5,CASSQEQPPGGSETQYF,TGTGCCAGCAGCCAGGAACAGCCTCCGGGGGGCTCAGAGACCCAGTACTTC
NA,NA,TRBV19,TRBJ1-5,CAAGSGVSNQPQHF,TGTGCCGCCGGTTCGGGGGTTAGCAATCAGCCCCAGCATTTT
NA,TRBD1,TRBV20-1,TRBJ2-1,CSAATGTSYNEQFF,TGCAGTGCGGCGACAGGGACGAGCTACAATGAGCAGTTCTTC
NA,NA,TRBV7-9,TRBJ1-1,CASRLQAGVTEAFF,TGTGCCAGCAGGCTCCAGGCCGGCGTCACTGAAGCTTTCTTT
NA,TRBD2,TRBV20-1,TRBJ2-1,CSAVSGEGYNEQFF,TGCAGTGCTGTTAGCGGGGAGGGCTACAATGAGCAGTTCTTC
NA,NA,TRBV20-1,TRBJ1-1,CSASDRRRGLNTEAFF,TGCAGTGCCAGCGACCGACGGAGAGGCCTGAACACTGAAGCTTTCTTT
NA,TRBD1,TRBV15,TRBJ1-5,CATSGYQGARNQPQHF,TGTGCCACCAGCGGGTACCAGGGGGCCCGCAATCAGCCCCAGCATTTT
few,NA,TRBV6-6,TRBJ2-5,CASSYEGRETQYF,TGTGCCAGCAGTTACGAGGGGCGAGAGACCCAGTACTTC
few,NA,TRBV5-6,TRBJ2-1,CASSHPDRHNEQFF,TGTGCCAGCAGTCACCCGGACAGACACAATGAGCAGTTCTTC
NA,NA,TRBV6-5,TRBJ2-6,CASSYSLRGNGANVLTF,TGTGCCAGCAGTTACAGCCTGAGAGGGAACGGGGCCAACGTCCTGACTTTC
NA,TRBD1,TRBV4-1,TRBJ1-2,CASSQDRGQGRRTDYGYTF,TGCGCCAGCAGCCAAGACCGTGGACAGGGACGTCGGACGGACTATGGCTACACCTTC
few,NA,TRBV10-3,TRBJ1-2,CAISGPIGGWEYGYTF,TGTGCCATCAGTGGCCCCATCGGGGGGTGGGAATATGGCTACACCTTC
many,TRBD2,TRBV20-1,TRBJ2-1,CSVLSGGAYNEQFF,TGCAGTGTTCTTAGCGGGGGGGCCTACAATGAGCAGTTCTTC
few,NA,TRBV12-3/TRBV12-4,TRBJ2-7,CASSFGQPYAGEQYF,TGTGCCAGCAGTTTCGGGCAGCCCTACGCGGGCGAGCAGTACTTC
NA,NA,TRBV9,TRBJ1-1,CASSHGMNTEAFF,TGTGCCAGCAGCCATGGCATGAACACTGAAGCTTTCTTT
few,TRBD2,TRBV20-1,TRBJ2-5,CSAMERGVETQYF,TGCAGTGCTATGGAGCGGGGTGTAGAGACCCAGTACTTC
NA,TRBD1,TRBV6-1,TRBJ1-2,CASSGVQGALGYGYTF,TGTGCCAGCAGTGGAGTCCAGGGGGCGCTGGGCTATGGCTACACCTTC
NA,NA,TRBV20-1,TRBJ2-3,CSARDPRGGTGRTDTQYF,TGCAGTGCTAGAGACCCCCGTGGGGGAACAGGGAGGACAGATACGCAGTATTTT
few,NA,TRBV25-1,TRBJ1-6,CASSDYPAGKGTRGFDSPLHF,TGTGCCAGCAGTGACTACCCGGCCGGGAAGGGGACGCGCGGTTTTGATTCACCCCTCCACTTT
few,NA,TRBV5-1,TRBJ2-2,CASSFPFLTSTGELFF,TGCGCCAGCAGCTTCCCGTTTCTAACCAGCACCGGGGAGCTGTTTTTT
few,TRBD1,TRBV5-1,TRBJ2-5,CASSAPYGTDFNQETQYF,TGCGCCAGCAGCGCCCCCTACGGGACAGACTTCAACCAAGAGACCCAGTACTTC
NA,TRBD1,TRBV9,TRBJ2-7,CASSQEDRGQHEQYF,TGTGCCAGCAGCCAAGAGGACAGGGGGCAACACGAGCAGTACTTC
NA,NA,TRBV20-1,TRBJ1-1,CARMPRGAEAFF,TGCGCTCGGATGCCGAGGGGCGCTGAAGCTTTCTTT
NA,NA,TRBV5-1,TRBJ1-2,CASSFNDNYGYTF,TGCGCCAGCAGTTTTAACGACAACTATGGCTACACCTTC
few,NA,TRBV7-2,TRBJ1-6,CASSLVTAINSPLHF,TGTGCCAGCAGCTTGGTGACAGCTATAAATTCACCCCTCCACTTT
NA,NA,TRBV12-3/TRBV12-4,TRBJ2-2,CASSFTPNTGELFF,TGTGCCAGCAGTTTTACCCCGAACACCGGGGAGCTGTTTTTT
many,TRBD1,TRBV5-1,TRBJ1-2,CASSPTGGNYGYTF,TGCGCCAGCAGCCCGACAGGGGGGAACTATGGCTACACCTTC
few,NA,TRBV5-1,TRBJ1-2,CASSLRGKEDGYTF,TGCGCCAGCAGCTTGAGGGGGAAGGAGGATGGCTACACCTTC
NA,NA,TRBV6-6,TRBJ1-6,CASRTRADNSPLHF,TGTGCCAGCAGGACCCGGGCCGATAATTCACCCCTCCACTTT
NA,NA,TRBV12-3/TRBV12-4,TRBJ1-4,CASGTNEKLFF,TGTGCCAGCGGCACTAATGAAAAACTGTTTTTT
NA,NA,TRBV11-2,TRBJ1-2,CASSGPQGAGYTF,TGTGCCAGCAGCGGACCGCAGGGAGCTGGCTACACCTTC
few,TRBD1,TRBV6-5,TRBJ1-2,CASSRYRDRVFWYGYTF,TGTGCCAGCAGTCGATACCGGGACAGGGTTTTTTGGTATGGCTACACCTTC
few,NA,TRBV2,TRBJ2-3,CASRLDITDTQYF,TGTGCCAGCCGGTTGGACATCACAGATACGCAGTATTTT